The 21 T cell receptor beta chains below were found in one sample sequenced in a study of molecular identifiers for immune sequencing clone quantification. TCRdb called the PCR reads again in MiXCR, with one record for every CDR3 protein. The repertoire includes about 320,000 distinct CDR3 sequences, roughly 24% of them detected once, and roughly 0.7% sits in the top ten. Input material: naive CD8+ T cells from blood, with Jurkat cell RNA spiked in. Subset noted: FACS-sorted CD8+CD4-CCR7+CD45RA+ naive T cells. These receptors originate from a human donor in good health. Some libraries in this study had Jurkat cell RNA spiked in.

The chain recombines TRBV3-1 with TRBJ1-5, with 7 nucleotides matching TRBD1. There are 16 residues in the CDR3. The ends lost 4 bases at V and 0 bases at J; junction bases unmatched: 6. Looked up from germline, CDR1 is LGHDT and CDR2 is YNNKEL (reference sequence). The CDR3 DNA is TGTGCCAGCAGCCCCGGGACAGTTTATAGCAATCAGCCCCAGCATTTT. Protein product: CASSPGTVYSNQPQHF.

This clonotype came up many times. This sequence joins TRBV5-6 and TRBJ2-7, with TRBD2 matching 7 bases. Germline V gives CDR1 SGHDT, CDR2 YYEEEE. The CDR3 runs to 14 residues. Trimming at V came to 1 base and at J to 6 bases, leaving 7 bases not matched to a gene. CDR3 in DNA: TGTGCCAGCAGCTTGTCGGGAGGCCCCACCGAGCAGTACTTC. It encodes CASSLSGGPTEQYF.

The rearrangement links TRBV30 to TRBJ1-4, with D uncertain. Germline CDR1 is GTSNPN and CDR2 is SVGIG (reference sequence). The CDR3 has 13 amino acids. With 3 bases removed from V and 1 base from J, the gap between germline ends came to 6 bases. DNA of the CDR3: TGTGCCTGGAGCCAAGGAACTAATGAAAAACTGTTTTTT. Translation gives CAWSQGTNEKLFF.

Ten or more counts support this clonotype. The gene calls are TRBV7-2 and TRBJ2-3; D gene ambiguous. V dropped 5 bases and J dropped 3 bases, with 18 bases sitting between them. The V gene's germline CDR1 is SGHTA and CDR2 FQGNSA. This CDR3 is built from 16 residues. CDR3 DNA sequence: TGTGCCAGCAGCCCTAGTGCGCTGATGGTGACAGATACGCAGTATTTT. It is translated as CASSPSALMVTDTQYF.

This clonotype has a count of ten or more. J is TRBJ2-4 and V is TRBV28; a possible D gene is TRBD1 (5 bases). Germline-derived CDR1 and CDR2 are MDHEN and SYDVKM. Trimming stripped 3 bases from V and 9 bases from J, with 12 bases between. The CDR3 runs to 13 residues. The CDR3: CASSFKGRGIQYF. CDR3 bases: TGTGCCAGCAGTTTTAAGGGAAGGGGCATTCAGTACTTC.

The chain combines TRBV9 with TRBJ1-6; TRBD1 is a possible D gene (5 bases). CDR3 length: 14 residues. Trimming removed 4 bases from V and 9 bases from J, with 14 bases in between. Germline V CDR1 and CDR2: SGDLS, YYNGEE. The CDR3 nucleotides read TGTGCCAGCAGCCCCGGGGGGGGATTTTCACCCCTCCACTTT. It yields the protein CASSPGGGFSPLHF.

In this sample, this clonotype turned up a few times. The chain links TRBV24-1 to TRBJ2-1, with 9 nucleotides matching TRBD1. Trimming cost V 6 bases and J 9 bases; bases outside gene matches: 11. CDR1 and CDR2 (germline): KGHDR, SFDVKD. This CDR3 contains 15 residues. CDR3 loop: CATSKDRGGIGEQFF. In DNA form, the CDR3 reads TGTGCCACCAGTAAAGACAGGGGGGGAATCGGTGAGCAGTTCTTC.

Regarding this clonotype: The junction does not match germline at one end; this may be a read error. This chain links TRBV4-3 with TRBJ2-7, with D unclear. The CDR3 consists of 16 residues. Germline lookup yields CDR1 LGHNA and CDR2 YSLEER. This CDR3 is CASSQDRSPSSYEQHF. The CDR3, as DNA: TGCGCCAGCAGCCAAGATAGGTCACCGAGCTCCTACGAGCAGCACTTC.

For this clonotype: This may stem from a read error, because a much larger clone lies one nucleotide away. V gene TRBV5-1 combines with J gene TRBJ1-1, with D perhaps TRBD1 (5 bases). The CDR3 length is 13 residues. Germline loops: CDR1 SGHRS, CDR2 YFSETQ. CDR3 DNA sequence: TGCGCCAGCGGCTTGGGGGATTTCACTGAAGCTTTCTTT. It encodes CASGLGDFTEAFF.

This clonotype came up once. Possible read error: a much larger clone is one base away. CDR3 bases: TGTGCCAGCAGTTATAGTACGAGGAGCCCCTACGAGCAGTACTTC. It encodes CASSYSTRSPYEQYF. V and J are TRBV6-5 and TRBJ2-7, with no clear D. V shed 3 bases and J shed 2 bases, with 14 bases lying between them. The CDR3 spans 15 residues. Germline V lookup: CDR1 MNHEY, CDR2 SVGAGI.

The CDR3 here is CASSLNRSYSPLHF. CDR3 coding DNA: TGTGCCAGCAGCTTAAATCGTTCTTATTCACCCCTCCACTTT. J is TRBJ1-6 and V is TRBV7-9; no firm D call. Germline loops: CDR1 SEHNR, CDR2 FQNEAQ (reference sequence). This CDR3 is built from 14 residues. Trimming removed 2 bases at V and 8 bases at J, with 10 bases between.

A remark on this clonotype: Just one base apart from a much larger clone, this may be a read error. This rearrangement joins TRBV4-1 to TRBJ2-7, with D tentatively TRBD1 (6 bases). CDR3 length: 13 amino acids. CDR1 and CDR2 (germline): MGHRA, YSYEKL. V dropped 1 base and J dropped 9 bases, with 13 bases sitting between them. DNA of the CDR3: TGCGCCAGCAGCCAAGCCGAGGGGGACGCGCAGTACTTC. It yields the protein CASSQAEGDAQYF.

A remark on this clonotype: Just one base apart from a much larger clone, this may be a read error. The genes are TRBV28 and TRBJ1-4; D call uncertain. CDR3 length: 15 residues. The germline V gene has CDR1 MDHEN and CDR2 SYDVKM. Here the CDR3 DNA reads TGTGCCAGCAGTACAGACTTTGCAACTAATGAAAAACTGATTTTT. This codes for CASSTDFATNEKLIF.

This clonotype was seen a handful of times. The V call is TRBV29-1, the J call TRBJ2-7; TRBD2 might be the D (6 bases). Germline CDR1 and CDR2: SQVTM and ANQGSEA. This CDR3 has 12 amino acids. V was shortened by 4 bases and J by 5 bases, with 12 bases between the two germline ends. In nucleotides, the CDR3 is TGCAGCGTTGTCGGGCGCGGGAACGAGCAGTACTTC. Translated: CSVVGRGNEQYF.

About this clonotype itself: At one end, the junction sequence differs from germline, possibly due to a read error. The chain links TRBV28 to TRBJ1-1; 10 bases match TRBD1. CDR3 length: 16 amino acids. Germline V gene data show CDR1 as MDHEN and CDR2 as SYDVKM. Here the CDR3 reads CASQKDRGSMNTKAFF. The CDR3 DNA sequence: TGTGCCTCCCAAAAGGACAGGGGGTCCATGAACACTAAAGCTTTCTTT.

This clonotype appeared many times. The chain has TRBV4-1 and TRBJ2-1; TRBD2 agrees at 11 bases. Germline V gene sequence: CDR1 MGHRA, CDR2 YSYEKL. Trimming took 0 bases from V and 9 from J; bases not matched to a gene: 13. This CDR3 is built from 18 residues. DNA of the CDR3: TGCGCCAGCAGCCAAGATCGTCTGGGCCCACTAGCGGGAGCTGAGCAGTTCTTC. It is translated as CASSQDRLGPLAGAEQFF.

This clonotype was found a few times. The chain carries TRBV24-1 and TRBJ2-1, with unresolved D. Trimming pared 2 bases from V and 5 bases from J, leaving 21 bases between. CDR3 length: 18 amino acids. Germline assignment: CDR1 KGHDR and CDR2 SFDVKD. The CDR3 region has the DNA TGTGCCACCAGTGATTCCCACGTCATGGGATTCGGCAACAATGAGCAGTTCTTC. Translation gives CATSDSHVMGFGNNEQFF.

This clonotype was found many times. CDR3 sequence: CASSPRTIMNTEAFF. CDR3 nucleotide sequence: TGTGCCAGCAGCCCCCGGACAATTATGAACACTGAAGCTTTCTTT. This rearrangement joins TRBV28 to TRBJ1-1, with a tentative D call TRBD1 (5 bases). The germline CDR1 and CDR2 sequences are MDHEN and SYDVKM. The CDR3 totals 15 residues. Trimming stripped 6 bases from V and 0 bases from J, with 14 bases between.

This clonotype has more than one count but fewer than ten. This chain connects TRBV7-9 to TRBJ2-2; 8 bases map to TRBD2. V was pared by 4 bases and J by 6 bases, with 10 bases of the junction left unmatched. This CDR3 is built from 16 residues. The germline V gene has CDR1 SEHNR and CDR2 FQNEAQ (reference sequence). DNA of the CDR3: TGTGCCAGCAGCTCCCGAGGACTAGCCCCGGCCGGGGAGCTGTTTTTT. It specifies CASSSRGLAPAGELFF.

This clonotype was picked up many times. V is TRBV4-3 and J is TRBJ2-3, with D perhaps TRBD2 (5 bases). This CDR3 spans 14 amino acids. Trimming removed 3 bases at V and 2 bases at J, with 9 bases between. Germline V gene data show CDR1 as LGHNA and CDR2 as YSLEER. CDR3 nucleotide sequence: TGCGCCAGCAGCCATGGACTTGCCACAGATACGCAGTATTTT. It specifies CASSHGLATDTQYF.

As for this clonotype: A read error may be the cause here, since a much bigger clone is one base away. The chain combines TRBV7-9 with TRBJ2-7; the match to TRBD2 covers 7 bases. Germline CDR1 SEHNR, CDR2 FQNEAQ (reference sequence). The CDR3 covers 15 residues. The V gene end was trimmed by 4 bases and the J gene end by 0 bases; junction bases not matched to a gene: 6. This CDR3 reads CASSSPAGSSYEQYF. DNA of the CDR3: TGTGCCAGCAGCTCCCCAGCGGGGAGCTCCTACGAGCAGTACTTC.